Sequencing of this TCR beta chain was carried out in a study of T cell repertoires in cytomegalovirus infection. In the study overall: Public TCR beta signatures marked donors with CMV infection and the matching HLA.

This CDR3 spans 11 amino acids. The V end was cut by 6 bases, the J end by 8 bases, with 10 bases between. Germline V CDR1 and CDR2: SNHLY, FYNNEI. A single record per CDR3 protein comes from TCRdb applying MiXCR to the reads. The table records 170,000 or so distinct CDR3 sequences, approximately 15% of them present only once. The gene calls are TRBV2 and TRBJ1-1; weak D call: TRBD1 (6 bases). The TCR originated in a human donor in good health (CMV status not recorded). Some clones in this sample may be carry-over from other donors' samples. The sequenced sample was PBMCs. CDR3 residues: CASRFTGEAFF. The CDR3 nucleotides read TGTGCCAGCAGATTTACAGGGGAAGCTTTCTTT.